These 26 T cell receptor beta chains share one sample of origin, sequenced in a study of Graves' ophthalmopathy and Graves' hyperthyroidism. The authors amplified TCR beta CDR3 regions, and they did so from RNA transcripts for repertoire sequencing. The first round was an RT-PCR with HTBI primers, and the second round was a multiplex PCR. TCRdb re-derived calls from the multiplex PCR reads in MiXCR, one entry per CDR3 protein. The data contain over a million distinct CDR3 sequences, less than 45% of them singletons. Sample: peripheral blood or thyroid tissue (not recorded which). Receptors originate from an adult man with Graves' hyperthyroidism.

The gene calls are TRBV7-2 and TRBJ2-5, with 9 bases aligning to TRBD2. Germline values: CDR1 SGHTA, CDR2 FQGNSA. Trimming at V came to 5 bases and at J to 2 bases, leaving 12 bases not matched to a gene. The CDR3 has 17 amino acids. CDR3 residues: CASSPPRGSGRQETQYF. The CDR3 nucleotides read TGTGCCAGCAGCCCCCCACGCGGTAGCGGGAGACAAGAGACCCAGTACTTC.

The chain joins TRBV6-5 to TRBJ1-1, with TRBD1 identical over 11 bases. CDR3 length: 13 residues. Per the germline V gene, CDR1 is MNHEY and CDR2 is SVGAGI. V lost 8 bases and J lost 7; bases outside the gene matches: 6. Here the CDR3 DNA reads TGTGCCAGCCGACAGGGACAGGGGGTTGAAGCTTTCTTT. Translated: CASRQGQGVEAFF.

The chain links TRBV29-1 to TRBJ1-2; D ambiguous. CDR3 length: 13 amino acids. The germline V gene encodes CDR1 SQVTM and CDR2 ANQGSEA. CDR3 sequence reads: CSLMVGSFYGYTF. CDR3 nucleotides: TGCAGTTTGATGGTGGGGTCGTTCTACGGCTACACCTTC.

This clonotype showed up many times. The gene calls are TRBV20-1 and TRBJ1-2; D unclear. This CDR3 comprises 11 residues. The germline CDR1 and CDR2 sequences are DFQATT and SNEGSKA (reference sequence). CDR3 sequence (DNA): TGCAGAACACGCGGGTTCTATGGCTACACCTTC. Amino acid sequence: CRTRGFYGYTF.

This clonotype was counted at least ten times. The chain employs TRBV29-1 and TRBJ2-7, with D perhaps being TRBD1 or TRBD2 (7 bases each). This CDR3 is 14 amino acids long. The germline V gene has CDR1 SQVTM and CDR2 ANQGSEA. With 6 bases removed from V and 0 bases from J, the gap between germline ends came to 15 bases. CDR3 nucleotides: TGCAGCGTGGGGGGGACAGACTTCTCCTACGAGCAGTACTTC. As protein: CSVGGTDFSYEQYF.

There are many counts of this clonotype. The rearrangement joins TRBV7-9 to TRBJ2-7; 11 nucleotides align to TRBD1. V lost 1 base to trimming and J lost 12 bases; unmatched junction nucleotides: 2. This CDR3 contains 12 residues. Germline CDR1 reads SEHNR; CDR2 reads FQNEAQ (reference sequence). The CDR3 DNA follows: TGTGCCAGCAGCTTAGGGGACAGGGGGATGTACTTC. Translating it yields CASSLGDRGMYF. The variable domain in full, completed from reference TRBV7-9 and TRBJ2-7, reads DTGVSQNPRHKITKRGQNVTFRCDPISEHNRLYWYRQTLGQGPEFLTYFQNEAQLEKSRLLSDRFSAERPKGSFSTLEIQRTEQGDSAMYLCASSLGDRGMYFGPGTRLTVT.

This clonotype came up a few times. The CDR3 DNA sequence: TGCGCCAGCAGCTATGACATCCCCTATGGCTACACCTTC. It specifies CASSYDIPYGYTF. The rearrangement joins TRBV5-1 to TRBJ1-2, with unresolved D. The CDR3 runs 13 residues. From germline, CDR1 is SGHRS and CDR2 YFSETQ. The ends were cut back, 3 bases at V and 4 bases at J, with 10 bases in the middle.

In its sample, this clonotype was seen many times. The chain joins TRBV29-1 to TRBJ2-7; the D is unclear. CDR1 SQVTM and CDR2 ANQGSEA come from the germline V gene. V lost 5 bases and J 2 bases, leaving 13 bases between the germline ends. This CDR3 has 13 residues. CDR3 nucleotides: TGCAGCGTTCGCGTCAGCGATACCTACGAGCAGTACTTC. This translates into CSVRVSDTYEQYF.

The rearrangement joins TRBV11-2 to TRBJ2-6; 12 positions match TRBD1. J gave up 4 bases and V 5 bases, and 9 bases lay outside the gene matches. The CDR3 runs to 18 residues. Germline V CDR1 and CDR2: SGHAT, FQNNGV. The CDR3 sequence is CASSTPGQGAAGANVLTF. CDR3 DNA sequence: TGTGCCAGCAGCACGCCGGGACAGGGGGCAGCCGGGGCCAACGTCCTGACTTTC. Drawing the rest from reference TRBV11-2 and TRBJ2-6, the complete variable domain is EAGVAQSPRYKIIEKRQSVAFWCNPISGHATLYWYQQILGQGPKLLIQFQNNGVVDDSQLPKDRFSAERLKGVDSTLKIQPAKLEDSAVYLCASSTPGQGAAGANVLTFGAGSRLTVL.

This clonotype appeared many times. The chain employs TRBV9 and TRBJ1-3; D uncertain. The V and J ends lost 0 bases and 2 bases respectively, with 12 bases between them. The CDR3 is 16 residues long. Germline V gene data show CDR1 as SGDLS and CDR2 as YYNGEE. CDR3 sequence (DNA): TGTGCCAGCAGCGTAGGATCTCCCGGCCCTGGAAACACCATATATTTT. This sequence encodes CASSVGSPGPGNTIYF.

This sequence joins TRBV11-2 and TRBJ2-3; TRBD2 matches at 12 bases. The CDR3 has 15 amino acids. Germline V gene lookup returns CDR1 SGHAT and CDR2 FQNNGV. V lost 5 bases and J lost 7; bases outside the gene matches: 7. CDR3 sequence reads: CASSDLAGGLNTQYF. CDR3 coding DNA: TGTGCCAGCAGCGATCTAGCGGGAGGGCTGAATACGCAGTATTTT. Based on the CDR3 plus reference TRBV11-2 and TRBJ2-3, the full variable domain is EAGVAQSPRYKIIEKRQSVAFWCNPISGHATLYWYQQILGQGPKLLIQFQNNGVVDDSQLPKDRFSAERLKGVDSTLKIQPAKLEDSAVYLCASSDLAGGLNTQYFGPGTRLTVL.

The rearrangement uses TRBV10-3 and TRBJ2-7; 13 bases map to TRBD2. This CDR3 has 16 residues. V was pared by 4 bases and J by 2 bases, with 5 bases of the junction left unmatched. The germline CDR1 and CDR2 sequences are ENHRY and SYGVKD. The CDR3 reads CAISVGLAGATYEQYF. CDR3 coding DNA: TGTGCCATCAGTGTTGGACTAGCGGGGGCAACCTACGAGCAGTACTTC.

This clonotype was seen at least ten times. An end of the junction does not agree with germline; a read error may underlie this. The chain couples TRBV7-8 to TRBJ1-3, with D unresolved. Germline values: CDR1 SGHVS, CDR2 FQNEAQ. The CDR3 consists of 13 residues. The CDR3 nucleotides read TGTGCCAGCAGCTTAGGGTCTGAAAACACCATATATTTT. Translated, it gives CASSLGSENTIYF.

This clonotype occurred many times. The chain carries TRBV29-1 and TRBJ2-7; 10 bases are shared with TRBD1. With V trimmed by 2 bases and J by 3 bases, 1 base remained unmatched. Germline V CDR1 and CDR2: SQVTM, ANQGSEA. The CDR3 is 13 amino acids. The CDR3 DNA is TGCAGCGTTGAAAGGGACAGGGGCTACGAGCAGTACTTC. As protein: CSVERDRGYEQYF.

Here the CDR3 reads CASSSRGRNTEAFF. As DNA, the CDR3 is TGTGCCAGCAGCAGCAGGGGGCGGAACACTGAAGCTTTCTTT. The rearrangement links TRBV25-1 to TRBJ1-1, with TRBD1 matching 8 bases. The CDR3 sequence is 14 residues long. J gave up 1 base and V 6 bases, and 4 bases lay outside the gene matches. Germline lookup yields CDR1 MGHDK and CDR2 SYGVNS. Variable domain in full (rest from reference TRBV25-1 and TRBJ1-1): EADIYQTPRYLVIGTGKKITLECSQTMGHDKMYWYQQDPGMELHLIHYSYGVNSTEKGDLSSESTVSRIRTEHFPLTLESARPSHTSQYLCASSSRGRNTEAFFGQGTRLTVV.

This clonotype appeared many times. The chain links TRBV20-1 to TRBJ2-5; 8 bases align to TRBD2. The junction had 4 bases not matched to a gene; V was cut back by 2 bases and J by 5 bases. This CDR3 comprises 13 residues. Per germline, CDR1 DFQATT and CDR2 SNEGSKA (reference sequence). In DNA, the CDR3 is TGCAGTGCTAGAAAGTTAGCGGGGGAGACCCAGTACTTC. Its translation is CSARKLAGETQYF.

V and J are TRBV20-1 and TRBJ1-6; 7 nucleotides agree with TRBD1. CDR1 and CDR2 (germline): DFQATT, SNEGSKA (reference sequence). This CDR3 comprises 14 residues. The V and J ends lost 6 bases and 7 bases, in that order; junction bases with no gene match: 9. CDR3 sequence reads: CSARQGLGNSPLHF. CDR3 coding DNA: TGCAGTGCCCGACAGGGCCTGGGGAATTCACCCCTCCACTTT.

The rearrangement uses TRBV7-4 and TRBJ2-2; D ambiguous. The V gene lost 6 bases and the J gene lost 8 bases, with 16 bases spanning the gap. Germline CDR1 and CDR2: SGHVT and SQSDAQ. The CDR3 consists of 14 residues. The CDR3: CASRPAGSGGELFF. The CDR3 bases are TGTGCCAGCAGACCCGCCGGGTCAGGTGGGGAGCTGTTTTTT. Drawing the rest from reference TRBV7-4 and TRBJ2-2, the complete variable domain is GAGVSQSPRYKVAKRGRDVALRCDSISGHVTLYWYRQTLGQGSEVLTYSQSDAQRDKSGRPSGRFSAERPERSVSTLKIQRTEQGDSAVYLCASRPAGSGGELFFGEGSRLTVL.

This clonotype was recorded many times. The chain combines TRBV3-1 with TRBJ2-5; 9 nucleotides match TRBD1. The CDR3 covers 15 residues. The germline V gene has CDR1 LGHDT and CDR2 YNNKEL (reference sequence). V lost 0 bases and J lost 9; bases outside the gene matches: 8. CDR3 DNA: TGTGCCAGCAGCCAAGACGGTACAGGGGGCGCCCCCCAGTACTTC. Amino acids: CASSQDGTGGAPQYF.

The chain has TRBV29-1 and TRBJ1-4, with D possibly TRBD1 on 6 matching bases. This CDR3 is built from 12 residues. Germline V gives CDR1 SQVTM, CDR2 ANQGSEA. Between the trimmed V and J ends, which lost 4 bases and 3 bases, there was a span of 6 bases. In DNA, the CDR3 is TGCAGCGTTGGGACAGCTAATGAAAAACTGTTTTTT. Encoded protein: CSVGTANEKLFF.

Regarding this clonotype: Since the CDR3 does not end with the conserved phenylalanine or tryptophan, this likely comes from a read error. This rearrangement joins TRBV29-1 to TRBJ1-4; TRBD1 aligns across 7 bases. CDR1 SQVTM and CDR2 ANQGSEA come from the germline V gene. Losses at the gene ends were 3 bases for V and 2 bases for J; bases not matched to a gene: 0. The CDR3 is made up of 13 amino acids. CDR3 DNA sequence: TGCAGCGTTGAGACAGGGACTAATGAAAAACTGTTTCTT. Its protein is CSVETGTNEKLFL.

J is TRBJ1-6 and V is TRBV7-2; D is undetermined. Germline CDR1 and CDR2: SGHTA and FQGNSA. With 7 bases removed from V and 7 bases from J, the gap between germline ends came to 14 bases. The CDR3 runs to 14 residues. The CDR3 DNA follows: TGTGCCAGCAAAAACCGGAATGGGAATTCACCCCTCCACTTT. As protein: CASKNRNGNSPLHF.

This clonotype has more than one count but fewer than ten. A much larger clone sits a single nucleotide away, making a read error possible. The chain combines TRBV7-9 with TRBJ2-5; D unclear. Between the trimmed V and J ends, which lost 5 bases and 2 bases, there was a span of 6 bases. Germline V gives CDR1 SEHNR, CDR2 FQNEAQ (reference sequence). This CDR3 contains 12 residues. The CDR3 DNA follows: TGTGCCAGCAGCATACTTCAAGAGACCCAGTACTTC. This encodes CASSILQETQYF.

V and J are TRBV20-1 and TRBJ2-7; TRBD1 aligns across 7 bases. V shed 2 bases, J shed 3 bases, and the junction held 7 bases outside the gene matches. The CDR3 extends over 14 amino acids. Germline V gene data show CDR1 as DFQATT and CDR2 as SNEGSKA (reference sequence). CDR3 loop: CSARKTGRGYEQYF. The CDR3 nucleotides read TGCAGTGCTAGAAAGACAGGGAGAGGCTACGAGCAGTACTTC.

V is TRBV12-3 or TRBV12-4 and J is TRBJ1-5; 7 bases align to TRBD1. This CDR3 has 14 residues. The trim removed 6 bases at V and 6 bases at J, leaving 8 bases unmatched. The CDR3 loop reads CASSLDREAQPQHF. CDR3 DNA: TGTGCCAGCAGCCTAGACAGGGAGGCTCAGCCCCAGCATTTT.

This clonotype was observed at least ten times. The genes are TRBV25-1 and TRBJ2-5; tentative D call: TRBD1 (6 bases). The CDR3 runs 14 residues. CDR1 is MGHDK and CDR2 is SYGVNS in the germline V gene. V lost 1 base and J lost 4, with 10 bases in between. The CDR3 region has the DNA TGTGCCAGCAGTGAATCGAACAGGGTAGAGACCCAGTACTTC. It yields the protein CASSESNRVETQYF.